Below, 15 T cell receptor beta chains from the same sample are listed, as sequenced in a study of radiation and T cells in renal cell carcinoma. TCRdb keeps only in-frame clones here, not all; method: immunoSEQ multiplex PCR. This table holds about 120,000 clones, 65% to 85% found once. Noted time point: blood 2 weeks post-SBRT. Treatment meaning: 15 Gy SBRT to primary tumor, nephrectomy 4 weeks later. This specimen was blood, taken from a patient whose treatment included radiotherapy and nephrectomy. The source is a man aged 45 to 65 with renal cell carcinoma.

This chain connects TRBV4-3 to TRBJ2-5; 8 bases agree with TRBD2. Germline CDR1 reads LGHNA; CDR2 reads YSLEER. The CDR3 spans 18 residues. After removal of 0 bases from V and 4 bases from J, the junction contained 13 bases not matched to a gene. The chain's CDR3 is CASSQDSSYGGARETQYF. CDR3 nucleotide sequence: TGCGCCAGCAGCCAAGATTCCTCCTACGGGGGGGCTAGAGAGACCCAGTACTTC.

The chain couples TRBV4-2 to TRBJ2-3; D remains unclear. The CDR3 runs 12 residues. V shed 4 bases and J shed 1 base, with 3 bases lying between them. CDR1 is LGHNA, CDR2 YNFKEQ, per germline. In DNA form, the CDR3 reads TGTGCCAGCAGCCTTCGCACAGATACGCAGTATTTT. It specifies CASSLRTDTQYF.

V gene TRBV5-1 combines with J gene TRBJ2-3, with TRBD2 identical over 7 bases. The CDR3 spans 14 residues. Germline V gene lookup returns CDR1 SGHRS and CDR2 YFSETQ. Trimming removed 2 bases from V and 11 bases from J; junction bases left unmatched: 11. The CDR3: CASSFAGEFTVQYF. The CDR3 DNA sequence: TGCGCCAGCAGCTTTGCGGGAGAATTTACCGTGCAGTATTTT.

This clone appeared a single time. J is TRBJ2-5 and V is TRBV27; 10 bases are a match to TRBD1. The CDR3 totals 17 residues. Unmatched junction bases numbered 10, after V lost 6 bases and J lost 0 bases. Germline V CDR1 and CDR2: MNHEY, SMNVEV (reference sequence). The DNA for the CDR3 is TGTGCCAGCAGCGATGGGGCGGGACAGGGGTACCAAGAGACCCAGTACTTC. This codes for CASSDGAGQGYQETQYF.

V and J are TRBV9 and TRBJ2-7; D may correspond to TRBD1 or TRBD2 (7 bases each). Germline values: CDR1 SGDLS, CDR2 YYNGEE. CDR3 length: 18 amino acids. Trimming cost V 0 bases and J 2 bases, with 21 bases left between them. The CDR3 nucleotides read TGTGCCAGCAGCGTAGTATGGGAAGACAGGGAGGGAGCCTACGAGCAGTACTTC. Encoded protein: CASSVVWEDREGAYEQYF.

The gene calls are TRBV15 and TRBJ2-2, with TRBD2 identical over 9 bases. V lost 5 bases to trimming and J lost 6 bases; unmatched junction nucleotides: 13. Germline V gene data show CDR1 as LNHNV and CDR2 as YYDKDF (reference sequence). This CDR3 region has 17 residues. CDR3 nucleotide sequence: TGTGCCACCAGCCCTCCCCGGACTAGCGAAGTAGCCGGGGAGCTGTTTTTT. Its protein product is CATSPPRTSEVAGELFF.

This clone appeared a single time. J is TRBJ2-7 and V is TRBV4-2; 7 bases match TRBD2. The CDR3 runs to 15 residues. V gave up 0 bases and J gave up 1 base; unmatched junction bases: 3. CDR1 and CDR2 from the germline V gene are LGHNA and YNFKEQ. For the CDR3, the DNA is TGTGCCAGCAGCCAAGAGGCGGGGGTGTCCTACGAGCAGTACTTC. This gives the protein CASSQEAGVSYEQYF.

V gene TRBV5-8 combines with J gene TRBJ2-5; tentative D call: TRBD1 (6 bases). The germline V gene has CDR1 SGHTS and CDR2 YDEGEE. Between the trimmed V and J ends, which lost 3 bases and 5 bases, there was a span of 14 bases. This CDR3 has 14 amino acids. CDR3 loop: CASSSGQLQETQYF. CDR3 sequence (DNA): TGTGCCAGCAGCTCCGGACAGCTTCAGGAGACCCAGTACTTC.

The chain links TRBV7-9 to TRBJ2-1; D may be TRBD2 (6 bases). From germline, CDR1 is SEHNR and CDR2 FQNEAQ (reference sequence). Trimming removed 4 bases from V and 6 bases from J, with 19 bases in between. The CDR3 covers 16 residues. CDR3 residues: CASSSQPLSGGNEQFF. DNA for the CDR3: TGTGCCAGCAGCTCACAGCCCCTTAGCGGCGGCAATGAGCAGTTCTTC. The full variable domain, with the rest looked up from reference TRBV7-9 and TRBJ2-1, is DTGVSQNPRHKITKRGQNVTFRCDPISEHNRLYWYRQTLGQGPEFLTYFQNEAQLEKSRLLSDRFSAERPKGSFSTLEIQRTEQGDSAMYLCASSSQPLSGGNEQFFGPGTRLTVL.

The gene calls are TRBV9 and TRBJ2-1; D might be TRBD2 (6 bases). Germline assignment: CDR1 SGDLS and CDR2 YYNGEE. The CDR3 consists of 13 residues. The V end lost 0 bases, the J end lost 8 bases, and 9 bases lay between the germline ends. The CDR3 DNA follows: TGTGCCAGCAGCGTAGGGGGAGGTGATGAGCAGTTCTTC. Its translation: CASSVGGGDEQFF. The full variable domain, completed using reference TRBV9 and TRBJ2-1, is DSGVTQTPKHLITATGQRVTLRCSPRSGDLSVYWYQQSLDQGLQFLIQYYNGEERAKGNILERFSAQQFPDLHSELNLSSLELGDSALYFCASSVGGGDEQFFGPGTRLTVL.

The chain recombines TRBV18 with TRBJ1-5, with D possibly matching TRBD1 (5 bases). The CDR3 is 15 residues long. V lost 6 bases and J lost 3, with 15 bases in between. Germline V lookup: CDR1 KGHSH, CDR2 LQKENI. The chain's CDR3 is CASSPVAGPNQPQHF. CDR3 in DNA: TGTGCCAGCTCCCCAGTTGCAGGGCCCAATCAGCCCCAGCATTTT. Looking up the rest from reference TRBV18 and TRBJ1-5 gives the full variable domain: NAGVMQNPRHLVRRRGQEARLRCSPMKGHSHVYWYRQLPEEGLKFMVYLQKENIIDESGMPKERFSAEFPKEGPSILRIQQVVRGDSAAYFCASSPVAGPNQPQHFGDGTRLSIL.

This chain uses TRBV19 with TRBJ1-1; TRBD1 aligns across 10 bases. Germline V gene lookup returns CDR1 LNHDA and CDR2 SQIVND (reference sequence). V lost 9 bases to trimming and J lost 3 bases; unmatched junction nucleotides: 4. The length of the CDR3 is 13 residues. The CDR3 nucleotides are TGTGCCAGCAGACAGGGGGCTTACACTGAAGCTTTCTTT. It yields the protein CASRQGAYTEAFF. The full variable domain, rest sourced from reference TRBV19 and TRBJ1-1, is DGGITQSPKYLFRKEGQNVTLSCEQNLNHDAMYWYRQDPGQGLRLIYYSQIVNDFQKGDIAEGYSVSREKKESFPLTVTSAQKNPTAFYLCASRQGAYTEAFFGQGTRLTVV.

This chain connects TRBV4-1 to TRBJ1-1; D gene unclear. The CDR3 covers 15 residues. Germline V gene sequence: CDR1 MGHRA, CDR2 YSYEKL. V gave up 3 bases and J gave up 1 base, with 12 bases separating them. CDR3 DNA: TGCGCCAGCAGCCATTCGCTACAGCCGAACACTGAAGCTTTCTTT. Translating gives CASSHSLQPNTEAFF.

The V gene is TRBV2, the J gene TRBJ1-2, with D tentatively TRBD1 (6 bases). Trimming left V 6 bases short and J 2 bases short, with 16 bases between. The CDR3 contains 15 residues. CDR1 and CDR2 (germline): SNHLY, FYNNEI. Written as DNA, the CDR3 is TGTGCCAGCAGAGTTGTAGGACAGAGGAACTATGGCTACACCTTC. Translating gives CASRVVGQRNYGYTF.

V is TRBV5-1 and J is TRBJ2-7; TRBD1 agrees at 8 bases. The CDR3 spans 17 residues. Germline CDR1 is SGHRS and CDR2 is YFSETQ. The V segment lost 4 bases and the J segment 3 bases; nucleotides outside the gene matches: 15. The CDR3 coding sequence is TGCGCCAGCAGCCCGCGGATATCAGGGGGCATGGTCTACGAGCAGTACTTC. Its protein product is CASSPRISGGMVYEQYF.